A single sample is the source of the 27 T cell receptor beta chains below, sequenced in a study of blood T cell repertoires in COVID-19. Measured with immunoSEQ multiplex PCR; TCRdb has only the in-frame clones, and not every one. The table includes roughly 250,000 clones, around 83% detected once. Sequencing was performed on peripheral blood. The receptor source for this set is a man aged 35 to 55 with active or convalescent COVID-19.

The chain carries TRBV7-2 and TRBJ1-5; D ambiguous. The V gene's germline CDR1 is SGHTA and CDR2 FQGNSA. This CDR3 region has 13 residues. The V and J ends lost 1 base and 6 bases respectively, with 7 bases between them. This CDR3 reads CASSLESRQPQHF. In DNA, the CDR3 is TGTGCCAGCAGCTTAGAATCCCGTCAGCCCCAGCATTTT.

The genes are TRBV19 and TRBJ1-2, with 7 bases that match TRBD1. This CDR3 comprises 13 residues. V trimming: 6 bases; J trimming: 6 bases; junction bases outside the gene matches: 7. Per the germline V gene, CDR1 is LNHDA and CDR2 is SQIVND (reference sequence). DNA for the CDR3: TGTGCCAGTAGCTTAAGGACAGGCGATGGCTACACCTTC. Translated: CASSLRTGDGYTF.

In the case of this clone: The sample holds other DNA sequences that translate to the same CDR3. The chain is built from TRBV7-2 and TRBJ1-5; a possible D gene is TRBD1 (6 bases). V lost 5 bases to trimming and J lost 4 bases, with 12 bases between them. Germline-derived CDR1 and CDR2 are SGHTA and FQGNSA. The CDR3 length is 14 residues. CDR3 nucleotides: TGTGCCAGCAGCCCCACAGGGTATAATCAGCCCCAGCATTTT. This sequence encodes CASSPTGYNQPQHF.

The J gene is TRBJ2-7, the V gene TRBV7-9; 7 bases are a match to TRBD2. Germline V gene sequence: CDR1 SEHNR, CDR2 FQNEAQ (reference sequence). The V gene end was trimmed by 5 bases and the J gene end by 0 bases; junction bases not matched to a gene: 13. This CDR3 has 17 amino acids. The CDR3 region has the DNA TGTGCCAGCAGCCCAGCGGGGATTCGGGAAAGCTCCTACGAGCAGTACTTC. Amino acids: CASSPAGIRESSYEQYF.

V is TRBV10-1 and J is TRBJ2-2; D may be TRBD2 (6 bases). With 4 bases removed from V and 7 bases from J, the gap between germline ends came to 13 bases. The germline V gene encodes CDR1 WNHNN and CDR2 SYGVQD (reference sequence). The CDR3 is 14 residues long. The CDR3 bases are TGCGCCAGCAGTGTATCTAGCGTGGGCGGGGAGCTGTTTTTT. It specifies CASSVSSVGGELFF.

The rearrangement links TRBV30 to TRBJ2-1, with 7 bases aligning to TRBD1. V lost 2 bases and J lost 6; bases outside the gene matches: 13. Germline assignment: CDR1 GTSNPN and CDR2 SVGIG (reference sequence). This CDR3 contains 16 residues. In DNA form, the CDR3 reads TGTGCCTGGAGTAGTCTCGAAGGGGGCAGGGTCAATGAGCAGTTCTTC. The encoded protein is CAWSSLEGGRVNEQFF.

V is TRBV5-4 and J is TRBJ1-2; possibly TRBD1 for D (5 bases). The CDR3 is 17 amino acids. Trimming shortened V by 1 base and J by 7 bases, and 23 bases separated the two germline ends. Germline V gene data show CDR1 as SGHNT and CDR2 as YYREEE (reference sequence). The CDR3 loop reads CASSLISRVAGAGGYTF. The CDR3 coding sequence is TGTGCCAGCAGCTTGATTTCCAGGGTAGCGGGCGCTGGTGGCTACACCTTC.

The chain recombines TRBV5-1 with TRBJ2-7, with D maybe TRBD2 (6 bases). Trimming removed 4 bases at V and 3 bases at J, with 23 bases between. Germline assignment: CDR1 SGHRS and CDR2 YFSETQ. The CDR3 extends over 17 amino acids. The CDR3 sequence is CASSTRPGGIDRYEQYF. CDR3 DNA sequence: TGCGCCAGCAGCACCCGACCCGGGGGTATAGACCGCTACGAGCAGTACTTC.

The rearrangement uses TRBV6-4 and TRBJ1-1; 7 bases align to TRBD1. Germline CDR1 is MRHNA and CDR2 is SNTAGT. V lost 6 bases, J lost 2 bases, and 6 bases stayed unmatched. The CDR3 is 14 amino acids. Here the CDR3 reads CASRDQGDNTEAFF. CDR3 coding DNA: TGTGCCAGCAGGGATCAGGGGGATAACACTGAAGCTTTCTTT.

This sequence joins TRBV11-1 and TRBJ1-5; weak D call: TRBD1 (6 bases). CDR1 is SGHAT and CDR2 is FQDESV in the germline V gene (reference sequence). There are 15 residues in the CDR3. Trimming stripped 3 bases from V and 3 bases from J, with 12 bases between. CDR3 loop: CASSLGRGNNQPQHF. The CDR3 DNA reads TGTGCCAGCAGCTTGGGGAGGGGGAACAATCAGCCCCAGCATTTT. The full variable domain, rest sourced from reference TRBV11-1 and TRBJ1-5, is EAEVAQSPRYKITEKSQAVAFWCDPISGHATLYWYRQILGQGPELLVQFQDESVVDDSQLPKDRFSAERLKGVDSTLKIQPAELGDSAMYLCASSLGRGNNQPQHFGDGTRLSIL.

This clone was detected once. V usage is TRBV6-1 and J usage is TRBJ2-7; D is possibly TRBD1 (6 bases). The CDR3 is 15 amino acids. Germline-derived CDR1 and CDR2 are MNHNS and SASEGT. V was clipped by 3 bases and J by 8 bases, with 20 bases between them. Here the CDR3 reads CASSDLGQTYEQQYF. CDR3 coding DNA: TGTGCCAGCAGTGACCTCGGACAGACCTACGAACAGCAGTACTTC.

The chain combines TRBV5-8 with TRBJ2-1; 10 bases match TRBD1. In germline, CDR1 is SGHTS, CDR2 YDEGEE. The trim removed 7 bases at V and 7 bases at J, leaving 8 bases unmatched. The CDR3 sequence is 14 residues long. The CDR3 region has the DNA TGTGCCAGCTTTAGCGGACAGGGGGTAAATGAGCAGTTCTTC. Translated, it gives CASFSGQGVNEQFF.

Only a few counts were recorded for this clone. V and J are TRBV9 and TRBJ2-1; 8 bases match TRBD2. This CDR3 is built from 13 residues. Looked up from germline, CDR1 is SGDLS and CDR2 is YYNGEE. Unmatched junction bases numbered 5, after V lost 0 bases and J lost 12 bases. Here the CDR3 reads CASSVENGRGQFF. The CDR3 DNA sequence: TGTGCCAGCAGCGTAGAAAACGGGAGGGGGCAGTTCTTC.

The gene calls are TRBV7-8 and TRBJ1-5; D is unresolved. V lost 1 base, J lost 3 bases, and 7 bases lay in between. Looked up from germline, CDR1 is SGHVS and CDR2 is FQNEAQ. The CDR3 extends over 14 amino acids. The DNA for the CDR3 is TGTGCCAGCAGCTTAGAGCGTTTCAATCAGCCCCAGCATTTT. Translation gives CASSLERFNQPQHF.

The chain recombines TRBV6-5 with TRBJ2-1; 11 nucleotides align to TRBD1. Trimming cost V 5 bases and J 7 bases; bases outside gene matches: 7. The germline V gene has CDR1 MNHEY and CDR2 SVGAGI. This CDR3 region has 15 residues. The CDR3 bases are TGTGCCAGCAGTCCCCGGACAGGGGGCGGGAATGAGCAGTTCTTC. Its protein is CASSPRTGGGNEQFF.

The CDR3 DNA follows: TGTGCCAGCAGTTTGGGCTACACCATATATTTT. This gives the protein CASSLGYTIYF. This sequence joins TRBV12-3 or TRBV12-4 and TRBJ1-3; D call uncertain. V lost 3 bases and J 8 bases, leaving 5 bases between the germline ends. This CDR3 has 11 residues.

The J gene is TRBJ2-3, the V gene TRBV6-5, with 11 bases fitting TRBD1. Germline V CDR1 and CDR2: MNHEY, SVGAGI. V lost 2 bases and J lost 1; bases outside the gene matches: 2. This CDR3 comprises 16 residues. CDR3 nucleotide sequence: TGTGCCAGCAGTTACGGACAGGGGGCTGGCACAGATACGCAGTATTTT. Its protein product is CASSYGQGAGTDTQYF.

The genes are TRBV5-1 and TRBJ2-2; D not resolved. V was clipped by 2 bases and J by 9 bases, with 11 bases between them. Germline assignment: CDR1 SGHRS and CDR2 YFSETQ. The CDR3 has 13 amino acids. The CDR3 loop reads CASSFIGRRELFF. The CDR3 DNA sequence: TGCGCCAGCAGCTTTATTGGGCGCCGGGAGCTGTTTTTT.

The CDR3 DNA reads TGTGCCAGCAGTGTAAAGGGACAGGGTTACGAGCAGTACTTC. Residues: CASSVKGQGYEQYF. V usage is TRBV2 and J usage is TRBJ2-7, with 9 bases matching TRBD1. With 4 bases clipped from V and 4 bases from J, the junction kept 5 bases outside the gene matches. Germline-derived CDR1 and CDR2 are SNHLY and FYNNEI. The CDR3 is 14 residues long.

This chain uses TRBV3-1 (or the pseudogene TRBV3-2) with TRBJ2-3, with D possibly matching TRBD2 (5 bases). Germline CDR1 reads LGHDT; CDR2 reads YNNKEL (reference sequence). Trimming left V 4 bases short and J 0 bases short, with 17 bases between. CDR3 length: 17 residues. The chain's CDR3 is CASSPRLRSGSTDTQYF. The CDR3 DNA sequence: TGTGCCAGCAGCCCCCGTCTTAGGTCGGGGAGCACAGATACGCAGTATTTT.

The chain joins TRBV6-5 to TRBJ2-7; perhaps TRBD1 as D (6 bases). Germline CDR1 and CDR2: MNHEY and SVGAGI. Trimming cost V 6 bases and J 3 bases, with 9 bases left between them. This CDR3 is 12 amino acids long. The CDR3 DNA sequence: TGTGCCAGCAGACGGACAGACTACGAGCAGTACTTC. Amino acids: CASRRTDYEQYF.

The chain links TRBV2 to TRBJ1-2; D unclear. V was trimmed by 3 bases and J by 3 bases, leaving 14 bases between them. The CDR3 sequence is 15 residues long. CDR1 is SNHLY and CDR2 is FYNNEI in the germline V gene. The CDR3 region is CASSEPGAPDYGYTF. In nucleotides, the CDR3 is TGTGCCAGCAGTGAGCCGGGAGCCCCGGACTATGGCTACACCTTC.

V usage is TRBV19 and J usage is TRBJ1-1; TRBD1 might be the D (6 bases). The CDR3 covers 15 residues. Germline V gene lookup returns CDR1 LNHDA and CDR2 SQIVND (reference sequence). Between the trimmed V and J ends, which lost 3 bases and 6 bases, there was a span of 17 bases. CDR3 coding DNA: TGTGCCAGTAGTATTTTGCCAGGGGTGAGGGCTGAAGCTTTCTTT. Translation: CASSILPGVRAEAFF.

The chain joins TRBV5-1 to TRBJ2-3; 7 nucleotides align to TRBD1. V lost 4 bases, J lost 6 bases, and 5 bases stayed unmatched. The CDR3 covers 13 residues. Germline V gene lookup returns CDR1 SGHRS and CDR2 YFSETQ. CDR3 loop: CASSRDSRDTQYF. The CDR3 DNA reads as TGCGCCAGCAGCCGGGACAGTCGCGATACGCAGTATTTT.

The chain links TRBV30 to TRBJ2-2, with 8 bases aligning to TRBD2. The CDR3 consists of 15 residues. With 3 bases clipped from V and 6 bases from J, the junction kept 9 bases outside the gene matches. Germline V gene lookup returns CDR1 GTSNPN and CDR2 SVGIG (reference sequence). The CDR3 DNA reads TGTGCCTGGAGGTCGGGGGGGGCTGGGGCCGGGGAGCTGTTTTTT. It codes for CAWRSGGAGAGELFF.

The count of this clone is one. The V gene is TRBV6-1, the J gene TRBJ1-1, with D possibly being TRBD1 (6 bases). Germline-derived CDR1 and CDR2 are MNHNS and SASEGT. This CDR3 spans 13 amino acids. The V end was cut by 2 bases, the J end by 5 bases, with 9 bases between. CDR3 protein: CASSESRGTEAFF. CDR3 sequence (DNA): TGTGCCAGCAGTGAATCCAGGGGTACTGAAGCTTTCTTT.

The rearrangement joins TRBV6-5 to TRBJ1-6; tentative D call: TRBD1 (5 bases). V lost 7 bases and J lost 8, with 12 bases in between. Per germline, CDR1 MNHEY and CDR2 SVGAGI. The CDR3 loop spans 13 amino acids. CDR3 protein: CASNRGEDSPLHF. The DNA for the CDR3 is TGTGCCAGCAATCGAGGGGAGGATTCACCCCTCCACTTT.